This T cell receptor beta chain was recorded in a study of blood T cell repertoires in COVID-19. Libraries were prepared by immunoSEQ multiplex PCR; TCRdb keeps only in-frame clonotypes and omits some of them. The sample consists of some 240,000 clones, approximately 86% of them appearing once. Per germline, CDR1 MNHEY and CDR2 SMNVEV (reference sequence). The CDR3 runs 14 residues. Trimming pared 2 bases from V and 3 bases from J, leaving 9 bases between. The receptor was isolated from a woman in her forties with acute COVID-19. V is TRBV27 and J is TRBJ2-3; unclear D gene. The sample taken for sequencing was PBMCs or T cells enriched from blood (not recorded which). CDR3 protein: CASSLNLLTDTQYF. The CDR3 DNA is TGTGCCAGCAGTTTAAATCTTTTAACAGATACGCAGTATTTT.